One sample yielded the 14 T cell receptor beta chains listed below, sequenced in a study of T-cell memory formation after mild COVID-19 (dated by TCRdb to the early 2020s). Libraries were constructed by 5' RACE. TCRdb records Illumina NovaSeq 6000 as the sequencer. The raw public reads went through TCRdb reprocessing: fastp at Q25, MiXCR clone calling, in-frame beta chains kept. Rows are combined by CDR3 protein, so each entry shows the most common genes and DNA. The sample includes about 350,000 distinct CDR3 sequences, with roughly 13% observed a single time. The ten largest clones capture 22% of the sample. The sample was PBMCs or a T cell subset sorted from them (not recorded which). The receptors originated from a young man who had mild COVID-19 (a few samples of this study predate the infection). The sample titles of this study are shuffled in the database, so cell type and time point are left out; the donor was told from shared clones.

This clonotype showed up just a few times. This sequence joins TRBV2 and TRBJ2-1; 12 nucleotides line up with TRBD2. The CDR3 totals 15 residues. After removal of 5 bases from V and 9 bases from J, the junction contained 8 bases not matched to a gene. CDR1 and CDR2 from the germline V gene are SNHLY and FYNNEI. The CDR3 loop reads CASSRRLAGDSEQFF. In nucleotides, the CDR3 is TGTGCCAGCAGTAGACGACTAGCGGGGGACAGTGAGCAGTTCTTC.

The gene calls are TRBV18 and TRBJ2-3; tentatively, D is TRBD1 (5 bases). CDR3 length equals 15 residues. The V end lost 0 bases, the J end lost 6 bases, and 13 bases lay between the germline ends. Germline V gives CDR1 KGHSH, CDR2 LQKENI. CDR3 in DNA: TGTGCCAGCTCACCACCGTCGGCAGGGTCCGATACGCAGTATTTT. As protein: CASSPPSAGSDTQYF.

This clonotype was found a few times. This rearrangement joins TRBV7-2 to TRBJ1-5; the D is unclear. Germline CDR1 reads SGHTA; CDR2 reads FQGNSA. V gave up 1 base and J gave up 7 bases, with 11 bases separating them. There are 14 residues in the CDR3. The CDR3 DNA follows: TGTGCCAGCAGCTTAGAGGCAGGAGGACAGCCCCAGCATTTT. Translated, it gives CASSLEAGGQPQHF.

The rearrangement links TRBV6-5 to TRBJ2-1; 7 bases agree with TRBD2. The V segment lost 3 bases and the J segment 4 bases; nucleotides outside the gene matches: 6. The CDR3 has 15 residues. Germline values: CDR1 MNHEY, CDR2 SVGAGI. The CDR3 DNA reads TGTGCCAGCAGTTATTTGGGGGGGTTATACAATGAGCAGTTCTTC. It encodes CASSYLGGLYNEQFF.

The sample holds a few counts of this clonotype. The gene calls are TRBV5-6 and TRBJ2-7, with D tentatively TRBD2 (6 bases). The CDR3 length is 16 residues. The germline V gene encodes CDR1 SGHDT and CDR2 YYEEEE. Trimming cost V 2 bases and J 5 bases, with 20 bases left between them. CDR3 region: CASSFGRGGLTNEQYF. For the CDR3, the DNA is TGTGCCAGCAGCTTTGGGCGTGGAGGGCTAACTAACGAGCAGTACTTC.

This chain uses TRBV4-3 with TRBJ2-3, with TRBD1 matching 8 bases. Trimming at V came to 6 bases and at J to 7 bases, leaving 18 bases not matched to a gene. CDR3 size: 17 residues. Germline V gene lookup returns CDR1 LGHNA and CDR2 YSLEER. CDR3 sequence reads: CASSLTTPQGATNTQYF. The CDR3 DNA reads TGCGCCAGCAGTCTTACTACGCCGCAGGGGGCAACCAATACGCAGTATTTT.

This chain connects TRBV5-6 to TRBJ2-7, with 11 bases lining up with TRBD2. CDR1 and CDR2 from the germline V gene are SGHDT and YYEEEE. This CDR3 spans 17 amino acids. J gave up 0 bases and V 3 bases, and 8 bases lay outside the gene matches. CDR3 DNA sequence: TGTGCCAGCAGCTCCCGAAGGACTAGCGGGCTCTCCTACGAGCAGTACTTC. It yields the protein CASSSRRTSGLSYEQYF.

This clonotype was seen repeatedly, ten times or more. The rearrangement uses TRBV7-2 and TRBJ1-3, with D tentatively TRBD1 (6 bases). Per germline, CDR1 SGHTA and CDR2 FQGNSA. The CDR3 loop spans 15 amino acids. V lost 1 base to trimming and J lost 4 bases, with 11 bases between them. The DNA for the CDR3 is TGTGCCAGCAGCTTAGGGGGGCTGGAGGGAAACACCATATATTTT. Its translation is CASSLGGLEGNTIYF.

This clonotype has a count of ten or more. This chain uses TRBV4-3 with TRBJ2-3, with D unclear. The CDR3 has 15 residues. Germline CDR1 reads LGHNA; CDR2 reads YSLEER. The germline V and J ends were trimmed by 0 bases and 7 bases, with 14 bases remaining between them. The CDR3 is CASSQDVHARYTQYF. For the CDR3, the DNA is TGCGCCAGCAGCCAAGATGTACACGCCCGGTATACGCAGTATTTT.

This clonotype was counted at least ten times. V and J are TRBV7-3 and TRBJ2-3; 8 bases fit TRBD2. CDR1 and CDR2 from the germline V gene are SGHTA and FQGTGA. V lost 2 bases and J lost 1; bases outside the gene matches: 2. The CDR3 spans 15 residues. The CDR3 nucleotides are TGTGCCAGCAGCTTACAAGCGGGGGGCACAGATACGCAGTATTTT. Translation: CASSLQAGGTDTQYF. The whole variable domain, remainder taken from reference TRBV7-3 and TRBJ2-3, is GAGVSQTPSNKVTEKGKYVELRCDPISGHTALYWYRQSLGQGPEFLIYFQGTGAADDSGLPNDRFFAVRPEGSVSTLKIQRTERGDSAVYLCASSLQAGGTDTQYFGPGTRLTVL.

This clonotype was seen ten or more times. This chain uses TRBV7-2 with TRBJ1-5; D unresolved. V shed 5 bases and J shed 0 bases, with 11 bases lying between them. The germline CDR1 and CDR2 sequences are SGHTA and FQGNSA. The CDR3 runs 15 residues. CDR3 in DNA: TGTGCCAGCAGCACCGGATTTTTTAGCAATCAGCCCCAGCATTTT. Translated: CASSTGFFSNQPQHF.

The chain has TRBV10-1 and TRBJ2-3, with TRBD1 as a possible D gene (6 bases). Germline CDR1 and CDR2: WNHNN and SYGVQD (reference sequence). The CDR3 totals 15 residues. Trimming stripped 1 base from V and 4 bases from J, with 12 bases between. The CDR3 region is CASSELGADADTQYF. For the CDR3, the DNA is TGCGCCAGCAGTGAGTTGGGGGCCGACGCAGATACGCAGTATTTT.

This clonotype was detected a few times. This chain connects TRBV5-1 to TRBJ1-3; D is unclear. The CDR3 consists of 15 residues. Germline CDR1 reads SGHRS; CDR2 reads YFSETQ. V lost 4 bases and J lost 2, with 13 bases in between. DNA for the CDR3: TGCGCCAGCAGCCCGGTGACTGCAACTGGAAACACCATATATTTT. Translating it yields CASSPVTATGNTIYF.

This clonotype was detected only a few times. The rearrangement joins TRBV7-2 to TRBJ2-3; D is unclear. Germline loops: CDR1 SGHTA, CDR2 FQGNSA. The germline V and J ends were trimmed by 7 bases and 0 bases, with 17 bases remaining between them. The CDR3 extends over 16 amino acids. The CDR3 region has the DNA TGTGCCAGCACCGAGCCTTATCACTTTAGCACAGATACGCAGTATTTT. It encodes CASTEPYHFSTDTQYF.